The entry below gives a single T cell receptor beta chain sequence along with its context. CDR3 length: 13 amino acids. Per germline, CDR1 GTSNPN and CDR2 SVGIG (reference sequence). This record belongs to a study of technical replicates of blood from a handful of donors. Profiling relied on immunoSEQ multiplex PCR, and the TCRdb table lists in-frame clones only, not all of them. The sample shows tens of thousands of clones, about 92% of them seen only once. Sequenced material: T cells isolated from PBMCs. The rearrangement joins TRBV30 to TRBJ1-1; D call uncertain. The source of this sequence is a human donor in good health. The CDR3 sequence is CAMTSREVGEAFF. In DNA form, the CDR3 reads TGTGCAATGACGTCGAGGGAGGTCGGGGAAGCTTTCTTT.